This entry lists 17 T cell receptor beta chains sequenced from one sample in a study of blood T cell repertoires in COVID-19. The assay was immunoSEQ multiplex PCR, and TCRdb's table has in-frame clones only and misses some. The sample lists over 200,000 clones; more than 70% were seen once. Sequencing was performed on peripheral blood. Receptor source: a man at least 80 years old with acute or convalescent COVID-19.

CDR3 sequence (DNA): TGTGCCAGCAGTTCCACCGGGGGCGGGAGAGTCAATGAGCAGTTCTTC. This gives the protein CASSSTGGGRVNEQFF. This chain joins TRBV6-2 or TRBV6-3 and TRBJ2-1, with D perhaps matching TRBD2 (7 bases). With 4 bases removed from V and 6 bases from J, the gap between germline ends came to 19 bases. Germline V lookup: CDR1 MNHEY, CDR2 SVGEGT. CDR3 length equals 16 residues.

The V gene is TRBV11-1, the J gene TRBJ1-5; no firm D call. Trimming stripped 1 base from V and 7 bases from J, with 11 bases between. The CDR3 consists of 14 residues. CDR1 and CDR2 (germline): SGHAT, FQDESV (reference sequence). The CDR3, as DNA: TGTGCCAGCAGCTTAGAACCCGGAGGACAGCCCCAGCATTTT. Amino acid sequence: CASSLEPGGQPQHF.

This sequence joins TRBV5-5 and TRBJ1-4, with 10 bases matching TRBD1. The germline V gene encodes CDR1 SGHKS and CDR2 YYEKEE (reference sequence). The CDR3 is 17 residues long. V lost 3 bases and J lost 5; bases outside the gene matches: 10. CDR3 in amino acids: CASSSNIDRGQNEKLFF. Written as DNA, the CDR3 is TGTGCCAGCAGCTCTAATATAGACAGGGGGCAAAATGAAAAACTGTTTTTT.

This clone occurred a few times. This chain joins TRBV7-2 and TRBJ2-7, with 10 bases fitting TRBD1. Germline CDR1 SGHTA, CDR2 FQGNSA. The trim removed 1 base at V and 5 bases at J, leaving 8 bases unmatched. There are 16 residues in the CDR3. The CDR3: CASSLVLGQGTNEQYF. CDR3 coding DNA: TGTGCCAGCAGCTTAGTCTTGGGACAGGGGACAAACGAGCAGTACTTC.

This clone was observed a single time. This chain connects TRBV27 to TRBJ1-6; D remains unclear. The V gene's germline CDR1 is MNHEY and CDR2 SMNVEV (reference sequence). This CDR3 is 16 amino acids long. The ends were cut back, 0 bases at V and 10 bases at J, with 16 bases in the middle. CDR3 protein: CASSLSFTGSGSPLHF. The CDR3 DNA reads TGTGCCAGCAGTTTATCTTTTACGGGGTCGGGATCACCCCTCCACTTT.

The V and J genes are TRBV19 and TRBJ2-3, with 7 bases fitting TRBD2. Per germline, CDR1 LNHDA and CDR2 SQIVND (reference sequence). The CDR3 runs 15 residues. The junction had 10 bases not matched to a gene; V was cut back by 6 bases and J by 4 bases. The CDR3 spells CASRASGRIADTQYF. The CDR3 DNA follows: TGTGCCAGTAGGGCTAGCGGACGAATTGCAGATACGCAGTATTTT.

The genes are TRBV19 and TRBJ1-3, with a possible D match to TRBD1 (6 bases). This CDR3 has 11 residues. Germline-derived CDR1 and CDR2 are LNHDA and SQIVND (reference sequence). In nucleotides, the CDR3 is TGTGCAAACAGGGTTGGAAACACCATATATTTT. The encoded protein is CANRVGNTIYF.

The chain links TRBV21-1 to TRBJ2-3; the D call in the table, TRBD2, was not verified against the DNA. TRBV21-1 is given as a pseudogene. There are 18 residues in the CDR3. CDR3 region: CASSTSPSSGGAPDTQYF. The CDR3 DNA is TGTGCCAGCAGCACTTCCCCCTCTAGCGGGGGGGCCCCAGATACGCAGTATTTT.

The DNA for the CDR3 is TGTGCCAGCAGCTTAGGGGCTAGCCCTTTAGCCAAAAACATTCAGTACTTC. Its translation is CASSLGASPLAKNIQYF. This chain connects TRBV7-8 to TRBJ2-4; D possibly corresponds to TRBD2 (5 bases). Germline lookup yields CDR1 SGHVS and CDR2 FQNEAQ. The ends were cut back, 1 base at V and 0 bases at J, with 13 bases in the middle. This CDR3 is 17 amino acids long.

This chain uses TRBV9 with TRBJ1-6; D is possibly TRBD1 (6 bases). Trimming took off 0 bases at V and 9 bases at J, with 16 bases between the two ends. The CDR3 consists of 16 residues. Germline loops: CDR1 SGDLS, CDR2 YYNGEE. CDR3 protein: CASSVGDKGSPSPLHF. The CDR3 nucleotides read TGTGCCAGCAGCGTAGGGGACAAGGGATCGCCTTCACCCCTCCACTTT.

V gene TRBV6-2 or TRBV6-3 combines with J gene TRBJ2-1, with D hard to call. V gave up 5 bases and J gave up 8 bases, with 7 bases separating them. The V gene's germline CDR1 is MNHEY and CDR2 SVGEGT. This CDR3 has 11 amino acids. CDR3 sequence (DNA): TGTGCCAGCAGTCAAAATTATGAGCAGTTCTTC. It specifies CASSQNYEQFF.

The chain links TRBV5-1 to TRBJ1-2; 8 bases are a match to TRBD1. Trimming at V came to 0 bases and at J to 4 bases, leaving 5 bases not matched to a gene. The CDR3 has 15 amino acids. Germline CDR1 is SGHRS and CDR2 is YFSETQ. CDR3 nucleotides: TGCGCCAGCAGCTTGGGACAGGGGTTGGGCTATGGCTACACCTTC. This codes for CASSLGQGLGYGYTF.

This clone was seen more than once but under ten times. The V gene is TRBV11-2, the J gene TRBJ2-3; D is perhaps TRBD2 (6 bases). The V and J ends lost 3 bases and 6 bases respectively, with 16 bases between them. This CDR3 comprises 15 residues. The V gene's germline CDR1 is SGHAT and CDR2 FQNNGV. The CDR3 nucleotides are TGTGCCAGCAGCTTCGGGACTCCTCCCATCGATACGCAGTATTTT. This sequence encodes CASSFGTPPIDTQYF.

This clone was seen a single time. The V gene is TRBV5-1, the J gene TRBJ1-2, with 7 nucleotides matching TRBD1. This CDR3 comprises 14 residues. The V and J ends lost 4 bases and 8 bases, in that order; junction bases with no gene match: 11. Germline lookup yields CDR1 SGHRS and CDR2 YFSETQ. The CDR3 protein is CASSPDRPRDGYTF. CDR3 sequence (DNA): TGCGCCAGCAGCCCGGACAGGCCTAGAGACGGCTACACCTTC.

This chain links TRBV30 with TRBJ2-5; D is unclear. Germline loops: CDR1 GTSNPN, CDR2 SVGIG (reference sequence). The CDR3 consists of 11 residues. Trimming left V 6 bases short and J 7 bases short, with 12 bases between. The CDR3 sequence is CACGLSRTQYF. CDR3 in DNA: TGTGCCTGTGGATTGTCTCGGACCCAGTACTTC.

This chain joins TRBV18 and TRBJ2-5; 8 bases align to TRBD1. Trimming cost V 2 bases and J 5 bases; bases outside gene matches: 4. The CDR3 has 14 amino acids. CDR1 and CDR2 from the germline V gene are KGHSH and LQKENI. In nucleotides, the CDR3 is TGTGCCAGCTCACCAAACACAGGGGGGGAGACCCAGTACTTC. Residues: CASSPNTGGETQYF.

The gene calls are TRBV29-1 and TRBJ2-1; perhaps TRBD1 as D (7 bases). The CDR3 is 13 residues long. Germline V gene data show CDR1 as SQVTM and CDR2 as ANQGSEA. The V end lost 5 bases, the J end lost 6 bases, and 14 bases lay between the germline ends. CDR3 sequence (DNA): TGCAGCGTTCGGGCAGGGGGAGGCAATGAGCAGTTCTTC. Its protein is CSVRAGGGNEQFF.